This T cell receptor (beta chain) was observed in a study of T cells in Graves' hyperthyroidism and ophthalmopathy. In its sample, this clonotype was seen many times. Its antigen is not known. Investigators excluded patients with uncontrolled infection, other autoimmune disease, pregnancy or lactation. This CDR3 comprises 13 residues. V was trimmed by 8 bases and J by 5 bases, leaving 15 bases between them. Using RNA transcripts as the source, TCR beta CDR3 regions were amplified. The study used the HTBI primer set for a first-round RT-PCR of the TCR CDR3. From the multiplex PCR reads, TCRdb called clonotypes with MiXCR, one entry per CDR3 protein. Altogether nearly 600,000 distinct CDR3 sequences are present, 14% being singletons, with the ten largest covering 7.1%. Broader study findings: The blood repertoire included most of the expanded thyroid clonotypes above 0.001. The model anticipated ophthalmopathy a median about 7.1 months pre-onset.

This clonotype was sampled from a woman under 30 with Graves' ophthalmopathy. Input material: blood. The chain uses TRBV12-3 or TRBV12-4 and TRBJ2-5, with D perhaps TRBD2 (7 bases). In DNA, the CDR3 is TGTGCCAGCCGAGTGGGAGGGGGGGAGACCCAGTACTTC. Translation gives CASRVGGGETQYF.